Below, 9 T cell receptor beta chains from the same sample are listed, as sequenced in a study of blood T cell repertoires in COVID-19. TCRdb's table, derived via immunoSEQ multiplex PCR, lists solely in-frame clones and lacks some. Of approximately 200,000 clones in the sample, 89% were seen once. The sample taken for sequencing was PBMCs or T cells enriched from blood (not recorded which). All receptors come from a middle-aged woman with acute COVID-19.

The gene calls are TRBV6-5 and TRBJ2-7; 11 nucleotides line up with TRBD1. V was pared by 6 bases and J by 4 bases, with 5 bases of the junction left unmatched. The CDR3 has 14 residues. Germline CDR1 and CDR2: MNHEY and SVGAGI. The CDR3 DNA reads as TGTGCCAGCAGCCGGGGGACAGGGGGGTACGAGCAGTACTTC. It encodes CASSRGTGGYEQYF.

This chain connects TRBV5-1 to TRBJ1-1; 8 nucleotides align to TRBD1. Trimming took 3 bases from V and 11 from J; bases not matched to a gene: 9. This CDR3 spans 13 amino acids. CDR1 is SGHRS and CDR2 is YFSETQ in the germline V gene. CDR3 amino acids: CASSSTGDTAAFF. CDR3 DNA: TGCGCCAGCAGCTCGACAGGGGATACTGCCGCTTTCTTT.

V is TRBV5-1 and J is TRBJ2-1, with TRBD1 matching over 9 bases. The germline V gene encodes CDR1 SGHRS and CDR2 YFSETQ. The CDR3 consists of 16 residues. The junction had 10 bases not matched to a gene; V was cut back by 0 bases and J by 9 bases. In nucleotides, the CDR3 is TGCGCCAGCAGCTTGGCCGGGACAGGGAGGTTCGGTGAGCAGTTCTTC. Its translation is CASSLAGTGRFGEQFF.

The chain is built from TRBV4-3 and TRBJ2-3; 7 bases align to TRBD1. Per the germline V gene, CDR1 is LGHNA and CDR2 is YSLEER. With 5 bases clipped from V and 2 bases from J, the junction kept 7 bases outside the gene matches. The CDR3 totals 15 residues. Written as DNA, the CDR3 is TGCGCCAGCAGCTACAGGGACAGCAACACAGATACGCAGTATTTT. Protein sequence: CASSYRDSNTDTQYF.

V and J are TRBV30 and TRBJ1-1; no clear D. The germline V gene has CDR1 GTSNPN and CDR2 SVGIG (reference sequence). V shed 3 bases and J shed 0 bases, with 8 bases lying between them. CDR3 length: 13 amino acids. The CDR3 is CAWRLQMNTEAFF. As DNA, the CDR3 is TGTGCCTGGAGATTGCAGATGAACACTGAAGCTTTCTTT.

The CDR3 DNA sequence: TGTGCCAGCAGCAGGGACAAGAGCTCCTACAATGAGCAGTTCTTC. Its protein product is CASSRDKSSYNEQFF. The rearrangement links TRBV5-4 to TRBJ2-1; the D gene is possibly TRBD1 (6 bases). Trimming cost V 4 bases and J 0 bases, with 11 bases left between them. Germline lookup yields CDR1 SGHNT and CDR2 YYREEE (reference sequence). The CDR3 is made up of 15 amino acids.

CDR3 sequence reads: CASSEQGFVSNQPQHF. The CDR3 nucleotides are TGTGCCAGCAGCGAACAGGGGTTTGTGTCCAATCAGCCCCAGCATTTT. The chain employs TRBV21-1 and TRBJ1-5; TRBD1 is the table's D call, not checked against the DNA. TRBV21-1 counts as a pseudogene. The CDR3 runs 16 residues.

This chain joins TRBV7-6 and TRBJ2-1; 10 positions match TRBD2. The junction had 3 bases not matched to a gene; V was cut back by 3 bases and J by 4 bases. Germline values: CDR1 SGHVS, CDR2 FNYEAQ. CDR3 length: 15 amino acids. The CDR3 DNA follows: TGTGCCAGCAGCTTTACTAGCGGGACGTACAATGAGCAGTTCTTC. Translation: CASSFTSGTYNEQFF. Full variable domain (outside the CDR3, taken from reference TRBV7-6 and TRBJ2-1): GAGVSQSPRYKVTKRGQDVALRCDPISGHVSLYWYRQALGQGPEFLTYFNYEAQQDKSGLPNDRFSAERPEGSISTLTIQRTEQRDSAMYRCASSFTSGTYNEQFFGPGTRLTVL.

This rearrangement joins TRBV2 to TRBJ2-7; D gene unclear. V lost 6 bases, J lost 4 bases, and 16 bases lay in between. CDR1 and CDR2 (germline): SNHLY, FYNNEI. The CDR3 sequence is 14 residues long. The CDR3 DNA reads as TGTGCCAGCAGCCCAGCCGCAGGAAATTACGAGCAGTACTTC. Translated, it gives CASSPAAGNYEQYF.